These T cell receptor beta chains were read from a single sample in a study of cytomegalovirus exposure and HLA in healthy donors. Assay used: immunoSEQ multiplex PCR; TCRdb lists only in-frame clones, some missing. The data hold 100,000 or so clones, with around 84% observed a single time. Sequenced: PBMCs. These receptor sequences come from a woman between 40 and 50 years old in good health and CMV-seropositive. The CDR3 runs from the conserved cysteine through the conserved F or W. A D gene is named only where the DNA matches it firmly. A row's size may be missing; if present it is once, few, many or a size class.

cdr3_length	clone_size	d_call	v_call	j_call	cdr3_aa	cdr3_nt
14	NA	NA	TRBV19	TRBJ1-3	CASISLRPGNTIYF	TGTGCCAGTATATCTCTCAGGCCTGGAAACACCATATATTTT
17	NA	TRBD1	TRBV5-1	TRBJ1-2	CASSPGRETGGADGYTF	TGCGCCAGCAGCCCTGGTAGGGAAACAGGGGGCGCGGATGGCTACACCTTC
13	NA	TRBD1	TRBV7-9	TRBJ1-2	CASSSQGARGYTF	TGTGCCAGCAGCTCCCAGGGGGCTCGTGGCTACACCTTC
15	NA	NA	TRBV28	TRBJ2-4	CASSLGGESKNIQYF	TGTGCCAGCAGTTTGGGCGGGGAAAGCAAAAACATTCAGTACTTC
15	NA	NA	TRBV7-2	TRBJ1-1	CASSLMSFRRSEAFF	TGTGCCAGCAGCTTAATGTCCTTCCGGCGGTCTGAAGCTTTCTTT
14	NA	TRBD1	TRBV6-6	TRBJ2-7	CASSPGTGLYEQYF	TGTGCCAGCAGTCCAGGGACAGGGCTGTACGAGCAGTACTTC
16	NA	TRBD1	TRBV4-3	TRBJ2-7	CASSQQGTGTGEEQYF	TGCGCCAGCAGCCAACAAGGTACCGGGACAGGGGAAGAGCAGTACTTC
14	NA	NA	TRBV2	TRBJ2-5	CASSAGNLQETQYF	TGTGCCAGCAGCGCCGGGAACCTCCAAGAGACCCAGTACTTC
16	NA	TRBD1	TRBV28	TRBJ1-3	CASSAGGSGSGNTIYF	TGTGCCAGCAGCGCAGGGGGGTCGGGCTCTGGAAACACCATATATTTT
12	few	TRBD1	TRBV6-5	TRBJ1-2	CASRGGTEGYTF	TGTGCCAGCAGGGGTGGGACAGAAGGCTACACCTTC
14	NA	NA	TRBV7-2	TRBJ2-5	CASSLASRGETQYF	TGTGCCAGCAGCTTAGCTAGCAGGGGAGAGACCCAGTACTTC
15	NA	NA	TRBV10-3	TRBJ1-1	CAIKGGVEGNTEAFF	TGTGCCATCAAGGGCGGGGTAGAGGGGAACACTGAAGCTTTCTTT
14	few	NA	TRBV9	TRBJ1-1	CASSPGREYTEAFF	TGTGCCAGCAGCCCAGGGAGGGAGTACACTGAAGCTTTCTTT
13	NA	NA	TRBV25-1	TRBJ1-1	CASSAGVNTEAFF	TGTGCCAGCAGTGCAGGTGTGAACACTGAAGCTTTCTTT
15	NA	NA	TRBV4-1	TRBJ2-7	CASSQVSGQSFEQYF	TGCGCCAGCAGCCAAGTATCGGGACAATCTTTCGAGCAGTACTTC
13	NA	TRBD2	TRBV5-4	TRBJ2-5	CASSLAGVETQYF	TGTGCCAGCAGCCTAGCGGGAGTTGAGACCCAGTACTTC